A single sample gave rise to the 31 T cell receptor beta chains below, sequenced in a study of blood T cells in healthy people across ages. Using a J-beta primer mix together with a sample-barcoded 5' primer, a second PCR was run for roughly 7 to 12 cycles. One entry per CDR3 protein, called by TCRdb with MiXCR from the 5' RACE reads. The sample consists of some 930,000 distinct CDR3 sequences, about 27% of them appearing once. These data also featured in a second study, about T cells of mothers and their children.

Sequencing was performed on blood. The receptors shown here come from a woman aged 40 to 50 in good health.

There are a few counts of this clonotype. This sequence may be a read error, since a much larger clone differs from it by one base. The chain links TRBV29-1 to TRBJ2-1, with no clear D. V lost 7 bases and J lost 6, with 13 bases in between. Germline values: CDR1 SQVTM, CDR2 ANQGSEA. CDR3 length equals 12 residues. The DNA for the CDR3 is TGCAGCGGCGAACGGCAGTGCAATGAGCAGTTCTTC. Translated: CSGERQCNEQFF.

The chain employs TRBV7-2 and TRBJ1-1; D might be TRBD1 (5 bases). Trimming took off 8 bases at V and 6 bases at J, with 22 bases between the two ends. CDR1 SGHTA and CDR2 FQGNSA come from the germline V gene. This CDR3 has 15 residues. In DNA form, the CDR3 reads TGTGCCAGCGGGGGATTCGGACGGGCAGCTTCTGAAGCTTTCTTT. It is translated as CASGGFGRAASEAFF. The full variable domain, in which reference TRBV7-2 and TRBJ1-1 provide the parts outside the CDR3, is GAGVSQSPSNKVTEKGKDVELRCDPISGHTALYWYRQSLGQGLEFLIYFQGNSAPDKSGLPSDRFSAERTGGSVSTLTIQRTQQEDSAVYLCASGGFGRAASEAFFGQGTRLTVV.

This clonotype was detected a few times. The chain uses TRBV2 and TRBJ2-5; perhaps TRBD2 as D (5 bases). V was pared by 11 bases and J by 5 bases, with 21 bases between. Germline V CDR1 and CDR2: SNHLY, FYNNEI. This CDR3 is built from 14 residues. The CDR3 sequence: CASLNPLRGETQYF. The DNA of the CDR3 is TGTGCCTCCTTGAACCCCCTGAGAGGGGAGACCCAGTACTTC.

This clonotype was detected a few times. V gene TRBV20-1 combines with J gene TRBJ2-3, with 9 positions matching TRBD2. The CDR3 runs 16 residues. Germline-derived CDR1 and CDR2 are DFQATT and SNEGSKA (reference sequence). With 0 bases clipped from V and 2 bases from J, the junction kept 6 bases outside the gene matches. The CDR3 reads CSARDRRGGLTDTQYF. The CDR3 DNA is TGCAGTGCTAGAGATCGGCGGGGGGGCCTCACAGATACGCAGTATTTT.

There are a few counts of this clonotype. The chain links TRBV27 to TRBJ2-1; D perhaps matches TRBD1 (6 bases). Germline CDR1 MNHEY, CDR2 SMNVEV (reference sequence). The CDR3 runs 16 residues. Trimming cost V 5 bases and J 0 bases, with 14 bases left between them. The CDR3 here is CASSPPYRASYNEQFF. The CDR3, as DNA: TGTGCCAGCAGTCCGCCCTACAGGGCCTCCTACAATGAGCAGTTCTTC.

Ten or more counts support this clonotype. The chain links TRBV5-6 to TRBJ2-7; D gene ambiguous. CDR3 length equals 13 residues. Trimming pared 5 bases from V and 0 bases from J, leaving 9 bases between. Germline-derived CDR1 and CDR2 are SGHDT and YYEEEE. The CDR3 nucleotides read TGTGCCAGCAGTGCGGTCCACTCCTACGAGCAGTACTTC. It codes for CASSAVHSYEQYF.

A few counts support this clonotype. The CDR3 nucleotides read TGTGCCAGCAGCTGGGGGGGCGCGAGTAATGAAAAACTGTTTTTT. Protein sequence: CASSWGGASNEKLFF. The rearrangement links TRBV7-2 to TRBJ1-4; D possibly corresponds to TRBD1 (6 bases). Trimming cost V 4 bases and J 4 bases, with 13 bases left between them. CDR1 is SGHTA, CDR2 FQGNSA, per germline. The CDR3 length is 15 residues.

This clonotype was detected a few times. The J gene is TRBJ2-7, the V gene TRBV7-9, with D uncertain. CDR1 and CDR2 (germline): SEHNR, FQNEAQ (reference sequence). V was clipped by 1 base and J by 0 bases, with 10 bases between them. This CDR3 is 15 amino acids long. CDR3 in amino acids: CASSLGLWPSYEQYF. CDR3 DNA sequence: TGTGCCAGCAGCTTAGGCTTGTGGCCCTCCTACGAGCAGTACTTC. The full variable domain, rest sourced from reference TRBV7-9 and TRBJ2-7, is DTGVSQNPRHKITKRGQNVTFRCDPISEHNRLYWYRQTLGQGPEFLTYFQNEAQLEKSRLLSDRFSAERPKGSFSTLEIQRTEQGDSAMYLCASSLGLWPSYEQYFGPGTRLTVT.

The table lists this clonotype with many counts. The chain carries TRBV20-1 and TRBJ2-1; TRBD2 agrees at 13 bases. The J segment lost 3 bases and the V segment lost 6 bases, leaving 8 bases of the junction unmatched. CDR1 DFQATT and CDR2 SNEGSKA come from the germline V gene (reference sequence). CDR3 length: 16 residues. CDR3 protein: CSATGTSGIYYNEQFF. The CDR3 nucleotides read TGCAGTGCAACGGGGACTAGCGGGATCTACTACAATGAGCAGTTCTTC.

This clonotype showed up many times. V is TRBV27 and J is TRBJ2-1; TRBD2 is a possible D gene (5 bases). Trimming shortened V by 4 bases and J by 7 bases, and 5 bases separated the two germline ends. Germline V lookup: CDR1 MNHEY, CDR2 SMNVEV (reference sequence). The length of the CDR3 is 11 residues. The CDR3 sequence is CASSWRNEQFF. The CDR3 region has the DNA TGTGCCAGCAGTTGGAGGAATGAGCAGTTCTTC.

The CDR3 nucleotides are TGTGCCAGTAGTATAGGCGCCAGCGATTTCTCCTACGAGCAGTACTTC. Its protein product is CASSIGASDFSYEQYF. The chain has TRBV19 and TRBJ2-7; D is unresolved. The CDR3 consists of 16 residues. Germline-derived CDR1 and CDR2 are LNHDA and SQIVND (reference sequence). Between the trimmed V and J ends, which lost 1 base and 0 bases, there was a span of 13 bases.

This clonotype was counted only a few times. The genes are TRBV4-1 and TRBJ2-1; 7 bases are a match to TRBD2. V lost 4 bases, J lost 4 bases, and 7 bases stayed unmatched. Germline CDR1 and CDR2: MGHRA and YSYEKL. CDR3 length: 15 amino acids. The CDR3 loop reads CASSPTGGEYNEQFF. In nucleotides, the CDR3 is TGCGCCAGCAGCCCGACGGGGGGTGAGTACAATGAGCAGTTCTTC.

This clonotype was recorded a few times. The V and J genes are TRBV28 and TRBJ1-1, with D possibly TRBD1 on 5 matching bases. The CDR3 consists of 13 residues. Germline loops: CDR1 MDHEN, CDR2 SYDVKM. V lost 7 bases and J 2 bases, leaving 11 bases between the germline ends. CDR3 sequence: CASKGRANTEAFF. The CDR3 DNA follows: TGTGCCAGCAAGGGGAGGGCAAACACTGAAGCTTTCTTT.

This CDR3 reads CASSHGTGQPQHF. The CDR3 DNA reads as TGTGCCAGCAGCCACGGGACAGGGCAGCCCCAGCATTTT. The chain recombines TRBV27 with TRBJ1-5; TRBD1 agrees at 9 bases. J gave up 7 bases and V 6 bases, and 4 bases lay outside the gene matches. This CDR3 contains 13 residues. Germline lookup yields CDR1 MNHEY and CDR2 SMNVEV (reference sequence).

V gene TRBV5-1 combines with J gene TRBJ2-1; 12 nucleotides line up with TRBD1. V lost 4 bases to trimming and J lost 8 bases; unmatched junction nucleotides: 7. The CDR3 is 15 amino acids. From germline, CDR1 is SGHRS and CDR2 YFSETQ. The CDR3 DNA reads TGCGCCAGCAGCGGGGGACAGGGGGCGATGGATGAGCAGTTCTTC. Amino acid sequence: CASSGGQGAMDEQFF.

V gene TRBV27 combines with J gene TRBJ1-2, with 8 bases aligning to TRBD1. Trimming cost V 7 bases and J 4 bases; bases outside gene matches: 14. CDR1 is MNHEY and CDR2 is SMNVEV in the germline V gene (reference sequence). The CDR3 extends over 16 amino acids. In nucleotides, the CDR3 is TGTGCCAGCACCCGGGCGGGGACAGGCGCATTCTATGGCTACACCTTC. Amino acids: CASTRAGTGAFYGYTF.

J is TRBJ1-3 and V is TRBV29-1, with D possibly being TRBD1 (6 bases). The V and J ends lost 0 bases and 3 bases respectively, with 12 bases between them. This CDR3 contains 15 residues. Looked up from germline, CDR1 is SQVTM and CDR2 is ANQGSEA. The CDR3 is CSVEDLRGVGNTIYF. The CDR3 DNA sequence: TGCAGCGTTGAAGATCTGAGGGGGGTTGGAAACACCATATATTTT.

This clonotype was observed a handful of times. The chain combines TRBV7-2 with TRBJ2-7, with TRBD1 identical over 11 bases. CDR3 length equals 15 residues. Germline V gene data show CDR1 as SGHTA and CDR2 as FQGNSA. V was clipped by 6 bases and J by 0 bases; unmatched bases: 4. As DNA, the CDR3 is TGTGCCAGCAGATCCGGGACAGGGGGCTCCTACGAGCAGTACTTC. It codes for CASRSGTGGSYEQYF.

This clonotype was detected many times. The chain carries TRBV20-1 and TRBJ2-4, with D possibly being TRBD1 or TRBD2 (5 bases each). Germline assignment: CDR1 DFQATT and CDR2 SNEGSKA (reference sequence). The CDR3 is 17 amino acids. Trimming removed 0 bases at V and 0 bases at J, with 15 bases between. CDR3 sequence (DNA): TGCAGTGCTAGAGACTCCGGGACGGATCTAGCCAAAAACATTCAGTACTTC. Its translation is CSARDSGTDLAKNIQYF.

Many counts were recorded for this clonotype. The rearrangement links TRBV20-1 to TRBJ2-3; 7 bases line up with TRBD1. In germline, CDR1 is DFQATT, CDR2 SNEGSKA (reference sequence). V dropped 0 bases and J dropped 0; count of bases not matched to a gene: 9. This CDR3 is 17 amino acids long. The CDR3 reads CSARDHLRGRSTDTQYF. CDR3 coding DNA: TGCAGTGCTAGAGATCATTTAAGGGGGCGAAGCACAGATACGCAGTATTTT.

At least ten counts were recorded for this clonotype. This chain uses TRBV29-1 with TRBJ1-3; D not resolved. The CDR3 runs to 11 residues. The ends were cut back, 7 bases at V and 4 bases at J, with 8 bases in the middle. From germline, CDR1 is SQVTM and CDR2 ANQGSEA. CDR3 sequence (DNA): TGCAGCGCCCCAGAAGGAAACACCATATATTTT. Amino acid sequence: CSAPEGNTIYF.

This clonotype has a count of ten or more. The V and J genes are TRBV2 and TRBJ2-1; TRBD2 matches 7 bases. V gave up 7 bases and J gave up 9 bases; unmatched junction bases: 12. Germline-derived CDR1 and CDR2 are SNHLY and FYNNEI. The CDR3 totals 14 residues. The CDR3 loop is CASMSQRSGGEQFF. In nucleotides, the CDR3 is TGTGCCAGCATGAGTCAGCGTTCGGGGGGTGAGCAGTTCTTC.

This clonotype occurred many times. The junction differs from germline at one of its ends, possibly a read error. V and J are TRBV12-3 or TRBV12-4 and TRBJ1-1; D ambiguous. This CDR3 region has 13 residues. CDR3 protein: CASSLAENTEAFF. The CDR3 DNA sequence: TGTGCCAGCAGCTTAGCAGAGAACACTGAAGCTTTCTTT.

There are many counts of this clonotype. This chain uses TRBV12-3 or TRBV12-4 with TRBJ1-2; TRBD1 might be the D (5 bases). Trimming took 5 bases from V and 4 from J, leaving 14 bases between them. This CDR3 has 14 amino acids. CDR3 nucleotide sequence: TGTGCCAGCAGTCTGGACGGCGGGGGCTATGGCTACACCTTC. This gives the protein CASSLDGGGYGYTF.

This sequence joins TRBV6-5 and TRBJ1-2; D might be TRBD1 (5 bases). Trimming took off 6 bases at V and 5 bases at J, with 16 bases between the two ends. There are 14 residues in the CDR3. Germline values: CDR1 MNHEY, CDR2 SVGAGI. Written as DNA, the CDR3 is TGTGCCAGCAGCCCCCGGGGGATTGATTATGGCTACACCTTC. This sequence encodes CASSPRGIDYGYTF.

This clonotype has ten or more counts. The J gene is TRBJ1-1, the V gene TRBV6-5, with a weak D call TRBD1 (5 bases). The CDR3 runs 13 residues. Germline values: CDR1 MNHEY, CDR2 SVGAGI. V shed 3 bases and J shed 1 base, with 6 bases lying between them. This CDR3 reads CASSYRGNTEAFF. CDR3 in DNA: TGTGCCAGCAGTTATAGGGGGAACACTGAAGCTTTCTTT.

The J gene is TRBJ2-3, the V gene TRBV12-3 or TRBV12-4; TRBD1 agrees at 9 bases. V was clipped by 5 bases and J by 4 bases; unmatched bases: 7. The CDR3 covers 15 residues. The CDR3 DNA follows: TGTGCCAGCAGTCCACAGGGACAGGGAGCAGATACGCAGTATTTT. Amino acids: CASSPQGQGADTQYF.

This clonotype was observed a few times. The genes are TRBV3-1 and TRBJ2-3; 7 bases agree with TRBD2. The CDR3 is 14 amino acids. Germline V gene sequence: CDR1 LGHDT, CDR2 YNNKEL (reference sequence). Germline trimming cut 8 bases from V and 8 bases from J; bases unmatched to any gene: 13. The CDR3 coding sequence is TGTGCCAGCGAGGAGAGCGGGGCCCGCCTTACGCAGTATTTT. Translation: CASEESGARLTQYF.

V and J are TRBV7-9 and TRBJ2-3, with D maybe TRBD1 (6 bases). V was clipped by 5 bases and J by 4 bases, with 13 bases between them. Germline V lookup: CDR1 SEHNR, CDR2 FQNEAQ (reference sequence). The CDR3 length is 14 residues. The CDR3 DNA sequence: TGTGCCAGCAGCCTCCGGGACACCTCAGATACGCAGTATTTT. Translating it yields CASSLRDTSDTQYF.

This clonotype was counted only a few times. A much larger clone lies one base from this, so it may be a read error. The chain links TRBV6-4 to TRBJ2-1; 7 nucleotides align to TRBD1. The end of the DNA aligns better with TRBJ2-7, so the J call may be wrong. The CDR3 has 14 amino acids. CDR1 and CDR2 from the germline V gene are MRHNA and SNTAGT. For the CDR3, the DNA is TGTGCCAGCAGTGACTCAGGGGGCTACAATGAGCAGTACTTC. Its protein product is CASSDSGGYNEQYF.

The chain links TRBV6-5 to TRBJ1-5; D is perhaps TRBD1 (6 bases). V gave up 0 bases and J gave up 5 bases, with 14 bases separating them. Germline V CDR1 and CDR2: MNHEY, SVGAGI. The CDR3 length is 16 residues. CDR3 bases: TGTGCCAGCAGTTACTCGGCAACAGGGCCGTATCAGCCCCAGCATTTT. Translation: CASSYSATGPYQPQHF.